A single sample gave rise to the 20 T cell receptor beta chains below, sequenced in a study of vaccination effects on CD4 cells after COVID-19. After expansion with viral peptide pools in the ViraFEST assay, antigen-specific CD4+ T cells were sequenced. Having been cultured for roughly 9 days, the cells underwent CD4+ T cell isolation. As their vaccination, participants received two doses of either BNT162b2 or mRNA-1273. Profiling relied on immunoSEQ multiplex PCR, and the TCRdb table lists in-frame clones only, not all of them. The sample lists under 85,000 clones; about three quarters were seen once. No antigens are known for them. The input for sequencing was CD4+ T cells from PBMCs cultured with HCoV-OC43 spike peptides, taken after COVID-19 vaccination. The subset denotes: HCoV-OC43 spike overlapping peptide pool stimulation. The receptors were sampled from a human donor who received a COVID-19 vaccine.

The rearrangement links TRBV5-5 to TRBJ1-3, with D tentatively TRBD1 (5 bases). The CDR3 runs 15 residues. Germline loops: CDR1 SGHKS, CDR2 YYEKEE (reference sequence). V was clipped by 0 bases and J by 4 bases, with 11 bases between them. The CDR3 loop reads CASSLVVGVGNTIYF. The CDR3 region has the DNA TGTGCCAGCAGCTTGGTAGTGGGGGTCGGAAACACCATATATTTT.

The chain uses TRBV19 and TRBJ1-5; 12 nucleotides line up with TRBD1. The CDR3 is made up of 20 amino acids. Germline CDR1 is LNHDA and CDR2 is SQIVND (reference sequence). With V trimmed by 5 bases and J by 2 bases, 16 bases remained unmatched. CDR3 sequence: CASSPHLGTGGSRGNQPQHF. In DNA, the CDR3 is TGTGCCAGTAGTCCTCACCTCGGGACAGGGGGCTCTCGCGGCAATCAGCCCCAGCATTTT.

The V gene is TRBV6-5, the J gene TRBJ2-4; 7 nucleotides match TRBD1. With V trimmed by 5 bases and J by 6 bases, 7 bases remained unmatched. The CDR3 length is 14 residues. CDR1 and CDR2 from the germline V gene are MNHEY and SVGAGI. CDR3 region: CASSPPGQLNIQYF. CDR3 nucleotide sequence: TGTGCCAGCAGTCCTCCGGGACAGCTAAACATTCAGTACTTC.

This chain joins TRBV6-5 and TRBJ2-3; TRBD2 matches at 7 bases. The CDR3 is made up of 16 amino acids. After removal of 0 bases from V and 4 bases from J, the junction contained 7 bases not matched to a gene. Germline loops: CDR1 MNHEY, CDR2 SVGAGI. In DNA, the CDR3 is TGTGCCAGCAGTTACTCGCGGGGGTGGCGTGCAGATACGCAGTATTTT. It translates to CASSYSRGWRADTQYF.

DNA of the CDR3: TGTGCCAGCAGCCAAGATCCCGGGGACAGGTTTGGGAGCTCCTACGAGCAGTACGTC. Its protein is CASSQDPGDRFGSSYEQYV. The genes are TRBV3-1 (or the pseudogene TRBV3-2) and TRBJ2-7; 8 bases match TRBD1. The CDR3 runs 19 residues. CDR1 is LGHDT and CDR2 is YNNKEL in the germline V gene (reference sequence). Germline trimming cut 0 bases from V and 0 bases from J; bases unmatched to any gene: 13.

This clone showed up just a few times. The CDR3 protein is CASSRGGASYEQYV. In DNA form, the CDR3 reads TGTGCCAGCAGTAGGGGCGGGGCAAGTTACGAGCAGTACGTC. The chain uses TRBV27 and TRBJ2-7, with D perhaps TRBD2 (6 bases). CDR3 length equals 14 residues. In germline, CDR1 is MNHEY, CDR2 SMNVEV (reference sequence). Trimming cost V 5 bases and J 4 bases, with 15 bases left between them.

This clone was detected only a few times. The V and J genes are TRBV12-5 and TRBJ1-1; D unclear. Germline lookup yields CDR1 LGHNT and CDR2 FRNRAP. There are 13 residues in the CDR3. Trimming removed 6 bases at V and 3 bases at J, with 11 bases between. CDR3 sequence (DNA): TGTGCTAGTGGCCAAGGACGGTACACTGAAGCTTTCTTT. Its protein is CASGQGRYTEAFF.

The V call is TRBV5-6, the J call TRBJ1-1, with TRBD1 identical over 11 bases. V lost 5 bases and J lost 11; bases outside the gene matches: 14. Germline CDR1 SGHDT, CDR2 YYEEEE. The CDR3 length is 15 residues. Here the CDR3 reads CASSWGGQGALRAFF. The DNA for the CDR3 is TGTGCCAGCAGTTGGGGCGGACAGGGGGCGCTCAGGGCTTTCTTT.

The chain employs TRBV27 and TRBJ2-1; D remains unclear. This CDR3 spans 14 amino acids. V dropped 4 bases and J dropped 6 bases, with 13 bases sitting between them. Germline loops: CDR1 MNHEY, CDR2 SMNVEV (reference sequence). The CDR3 spells CASSSFSYSNEQFF. The CDR3, as DNA: TGTGCCAGCAGTTCTTTCAGTTACTCCAATGAGCAGTTCTTC.

This clone was picked up one time. This chain uses TRBV6-1 with TRBJ2-7, with D perhaps matching TRBD1 (5 bases). This CDR3 comprises 13 residues. With 1 base removed from V and 6 bases from J, the gap between germline ends came to 10 bases. The germline V gene has CDR1 MNHNS and CDR2 SASEGT. The CDR3 loop is CASSEVQAREQYV. The CDR3, as DNA: TGTGCCAGCAGTGAAGTACAGGCTCGCGAGCAGTACGTC.

V is TRBV10-3 and J is TRBJ2-1, with 9 positions matching TRBD1. CDR3 size: 13 residues. Germline V gene lookup returns CDR1 ENHRY and CDR2 SYGVKD. The J segment lost 12 bases and the V segment lost 3 bases, leaving 6 bases of the junction unmatched. The CDR3 DNA follows: TGTGCCATCAGTGATACTACAGGGGGCAGGCAGTTCTTC. It encodes CAISDTTGGRQFF.

This chain joins TRBV6-6 and TRBJ2-5; TRBD1 agrees at 10 bases. The CDR3 contains 15 residues. V lost 4 bases, J lost 3 bases, and 5 bases stayed unmatched. Germline CDR1 MNHNY, CDR2 SVGAGI (reference sequence). The CDR3 DNA reads as TGTGCCAGCAGTTCCCCCGGGACAGGGGAAGAGACCCAGTACTTC. Its protein product is CASSSPGTGEETQYF.

The V and J genes are TRBV6-5 and TRBJ1-5; D might be TRBD1 (6 bases). Germline V gives CDR1 MNHEY, CDR2 SVGAGI. The length of the CDR3 is 15 residues. V was shortened by 6 bases and J by 2 bases, with 14 bases between the two germline ends. CDR3 protein: CASSRQESGNQPQHF. The CDR3 nucleotides read TGTGCCAGCAGCCGACAGGAATCGGGCAATCAGCCCCAGCATTTT.

The V call is TRBV24-1, the J call TRBJ2-7; possible D gene TRBD1, 5 bases. The CDR3 extends over 14 amino acids. Per germline, CDR1 KGHDR and CDR2 SFDVKD. Trimming removed 5 bases at V and 2 bases at J, with 12 bases between. CDR3 DNA sequence: TGTGCCACCAGTGTGTTCAGGGTCACCTACGAGCAGTACGTC. Its protein is CATSVFRVTYEQYV.

V usage is TRBV6-5 and J usage is TRBJ2-7; 7 positions match TRBD1. CDR3 length equals 12 residues. J gave up 5 bases and V 6 bases, and 4 bases lay outside the gene matches. Germline CDR1 and CDR2: MNHEY and SVGAGI. This CDR3 reads CASRTDRDEQYV. Here the CDR3 DNA reads TGTGCCAGCAGAACAGACAGGGACGAGCAGTACGTC.

The chain employs TRBV4-1 and TRBJ1-2; D might be TRBD1 (6 bases). The CDR3 is 14 residues long. Germline values: CDR1 MGHRA, CDR2 YSYEKL. Trimming removed 4 bases at V and 3 bases at J, with 12 bases between. CDR3 coding DNA: TGCGCCAGCAGCCGCCAGAACAGGGACTATGGCTACACCTTC. It yields the protein CASSRQNRDYGYTF.

V is TRBV6-2 or TRBV6-3 and J is TRBJ2-1, with D possibly TRBD2 on 5 matching bases. Trimming cost V 4 bases and J 7 bases, with 17 bases left between them. CDR3 length: 15 amino acids. Germline V gives CDR1 MNHEY, CDR2 SVGEGT. The CDR3 DNA reads TGTGCCAGCAGTTCCGGGCGGGCCTCCAAAAATGAGCAGTTCTTC. It codes for CASSSGRASKNEQFF.

The chain carries TRBV6-4 and TRBJ2-3; TRBD2 is a possible D gene (7 bases). The CDR3 loop spans 15 amino acids. Germline-derived CDR1 and CDR2 are MRHNA and SNTAGT. The V and J ends lost 1 base and 2 bases respectively, with 10 bases between them. The CDR3 sequence is CASSDLGGPTDTQYF. The CDR3 DNA is TGTGCCAGCAGTGACTTGGGGGGGCCCACAGATACGCAGTATTTT.

The chain is built from TRBV2 and TRBJ2-4; 9 nucleotides line up with TRBD1. The CDR3 is made up of 16 amino acids. Germline V gives CDR1 SNHLY, CDR2 FYNNEI. Trimming at V came to 6 bases and at J to 3 bases, leaving 9 bases not matched to a gene. CDR3 amino acids: CASSDRTGDDKNIQYF. DNA for the CDR3: TGTGCCAGCAGCGACAGGACAGGGGACGACAAAAACATTCAGTACTTC. Looking up the rest from reference TRBV2 and TRBJ2-4 gives the full variable domain: EPEVTQTPSHQVTQMGQEVILRCVPISNHLYFYWYRQILGQKVEFLVSFYNNEISEKSEIFDDQFSVERPDGSNFTLKIRSTKLEDSAMYFCASSDRTGDDKNIQYFGAGTRLSVL.

The V and J genes are TRBV5-8 and TRBJ1-1, with a tentative D call TRBD1 (5 bases). Germline V CDR1 and CDR2: SGHTS, YDEGEE. Trimming pared 4 bases from V and 0 bases from J, leaving 13 bases between. The CDR3 spans 15 residues. The CDR3 DNA reads TGTGCCAGCAGCCCCCGGGACTCAATGAACACTGAAGCTTTCTTT. This codes for CASSPRDSMNTEAFF.